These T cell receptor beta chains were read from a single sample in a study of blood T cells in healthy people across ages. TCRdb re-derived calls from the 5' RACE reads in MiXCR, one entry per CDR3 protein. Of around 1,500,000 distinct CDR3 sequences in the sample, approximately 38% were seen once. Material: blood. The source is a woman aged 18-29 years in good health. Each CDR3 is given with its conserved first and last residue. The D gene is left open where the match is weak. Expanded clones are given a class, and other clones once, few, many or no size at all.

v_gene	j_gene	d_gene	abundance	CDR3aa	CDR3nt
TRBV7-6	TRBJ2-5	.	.	CASSLVRGIGEETQYF	TGTGCCAGCAGCTTAGTGAGGGGAATCGGCGAAGAGACCCAGTACTTC
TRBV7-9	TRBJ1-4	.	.	CASSSPRTDKNEKLFF	TGCGCCAGCAGCTCCCCCAGGACAGATAAAAATGAAAAACTGTTTTTT
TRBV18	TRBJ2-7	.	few	CASSAVGREQYF	TGTGCTAGCTCAGCCGTGGGGCGCGAGCAGTACTTC
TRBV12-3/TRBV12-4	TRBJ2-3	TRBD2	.	CASSFSGSGGSTDTQYF	TGTGCCAGCAGTTTTAGTGGTAGCGGGGGTAGCACAGATACGCAGTATTTT
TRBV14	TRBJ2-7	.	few	CASSHLYRRAYEQYF	TGTGCCAGCAGCCACCTCTACCGCCGGGCGTACGAGCAGTACTTC
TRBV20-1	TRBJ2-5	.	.	CSETGPGGETQYF	TGCAGCGAGACAGGCCCGGGGGGAGAGACCCAGTACTTC
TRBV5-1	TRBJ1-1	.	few	CASSGGLMNTEAFF	TGCGCCAGCAGTGGGGGCCTTATGAACACTGAAGCTTTCTTT
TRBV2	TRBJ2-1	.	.	CASNYRDSSYNEQFF	TGTGCCAGCAACTACCGGGACTCCTCCTACAATGAGCAGTTCTTC
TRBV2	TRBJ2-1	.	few	CATLKEGSYNEQFF	TGTGCCACCCTTAAAGAGGGCTCCTACAATGAGCAGTTCTTC
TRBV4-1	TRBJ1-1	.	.	CASSQEEGNEAFF	TGCGCCAGCAGCCAAGAGGAGGGAAATGAAGCTTTCTTT
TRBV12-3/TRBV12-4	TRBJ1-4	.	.	CASALGALNEKLFF	TGTGCCAGCGCGCTGGGGGCGCTTAATGAAAAACTGTTTTTT
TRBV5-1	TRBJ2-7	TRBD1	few	CASSASGTGVYEQYF	TGCGCCAGCAGCGCCTCCGGGACAGGGGTTTACGAGCAGTACTTC
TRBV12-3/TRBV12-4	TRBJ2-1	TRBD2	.	CASSFLRGQRGTYNEQFF	TGTGCCAGCAGTTTCCTGCGTGGGCAGCGGGGGACCTACAATGAGCAGTTCTTC
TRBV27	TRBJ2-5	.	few	CASSFQDRKETQYF	TGTGCCAGCAGTTTTCAGGACAGAAAAGAGACCCAGTACTTC
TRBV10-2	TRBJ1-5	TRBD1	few	CASSPTGGYSNQPQHF	TGCGCCAGCAGCCCGACAGGGGGGTATAGCAATCAGCCCCAGCATTTT